Presented here are 32 T cell receptor beta chains from one specimen sequenced in a study of long-term antiretroviral therapy in people with HIV. An immunoSEQ assay, version v3.0, was performed at survey level. Here immunoSEQ multiplex PCR was the method, and the copy in TCRdb shows in-frame clones only, minus some. The repertoire has around 21,000 clones, less than 95% of them found once; the top ten carry 7.5% to 10%. Sample: unsorted PBMCs, taken approximately 4.4 years before starting antiretroviral therapy. The receptors here all came from a woman aged 25 to 45 with HIV.

The V call is TRBV19, the J call TRBJ1-6; D is possibly TRBD1 (5 bases). Germline CDR1 is LNHDA and CDR2 is SQIVND (reference sequence). The length of the CDR3 is 17 residues. V lost 3 bases and J lost 8, with 20 bases in between. This chain's CDR3 is CASSIMGGIGMHSPLHF. CDR3 DNA sequence: TGTGCCAGTAGTATTATGGGGGGGATCGGAATGCATTCACCCCTCCACTTT.

This clone showed up just a few times. The J gene is TRBJ1-5, the V gene TRBV10-1, with D possibly matching TRBD1 (5 bases). Trimming stripped 3 bases from V and 6 bases from J, with 12 bases between. The CDR3 runs to 14 residues. Per germline, CDR1 WNHNN and CDR2 SYGVQD (reference sequence). The CDR3 protein is CASSDGARRQPQHF. Written as DNA, the CDR3 is TGCGCCAGCAGTGATGGGGCGCGTCGTCAGCCCCAGCATTTT.

The CDR3 nucleotides are TGCGCCAGCAGCTTCGATAGGGACCATGGCTACACCTTC. This codes for CASSFDRDHGYTF. V is TRBV5-1 and J is TRBJ1-2; TRBD1 is a possible D gene (5 bases). CDR3 length: 13 residues. In germline, CDR1 is SGHRS, CDR2 YFSETQ. V gave up 2 bases and J gave up 6 bases, with 11 bases separating them.

The V call is TRBV7-7, the J call TRBJ1-2; TRBD1 is a possible D gene (6 bases). CDR1 is SSHAT, CDR2 FNYEAQ, per germline (reference sequence). The CDR3 is made up of 17 amino acids. V lost 9 bases to trimming and J lost 7 bases, with 30 bases between them. The CDR3 coding sequence is TGTGCCAGAAAAAGCCGGGACATACTCTGTGACCCATGTGGCTACACCTTC. Amino acids: CARKSRDILCDPCGYTF.

The chain combines TRBV7-8 with TRBJ1-2, with TRBD1 matching over 8 bases. Losses at the gene ends were 3 bases for V and 4 bases for J; bases not matched to a gene: 7. The CDR3 is 15 amino acids. Germline CDR1 and CDR2: SGHVS and FQNEAQ. The CDR3 sequence is CASSFLGQGGYGYTF. The CDR3, as DNA: TGTGCCAGCAGCTTCCTTGGACAGGGAGGCTATGGCTACACCTTC.

The chain recombines TRBV2 with TRBJ2-1, with D perhaps matching TRBD1 (6 bases). Looked up from germline, CDR1 is SNHLY and CDR2 is FYNNEI. The CDR3 is made up of 12 amino acids. With 6 bases removed from V and 10 bases from J, the gap between germline ends came to 13 bases. In DNA form, the CDR3 reads TGTGCCAGCAGCTCACAGGGAGCGGAGCAGTTCTTC. Translation gives CASSSQGAEQFF.

This chain links TRBV30 with TRBJ2-1; D is unclear. There are 13 residues in the CDR3. Germline V gene data show CDR1 as GTSNPN and CDR2 as SVGIG (reference sequence). V gave up 0 bases and J gave up 8 bases, with 11 bases separating them. The CDR3 DNA is TGTGCCTGGAGTGTAACGGTTTCCTATGAGCAGTTCTTC. Amino acid sequence: CAWSVTVSYEQFF.

The rearrangement links TRBV7-2 to TRBJ2-1, with a weak D call TRBD2 (5 bases). V was trimmed by 5 bases and J by 0 bases, leaving 11 bases between them. CDR1 is SGHTA and CDR2 is FQGNSA in the germline V gene. The CDR3 loop spans 15 amino acids. CDR3 DNA sequence: TGTGCCAGCAGCCCGCGGGTGCGCTCCTACAATGAGCAGTTCTTC. It yields the protein CASSPRVRSYNEQFF.

For this clone: Other DNA sequences in the same sample also yield this CDR3. This sequence joins TRBV7-2 and TRBJ2-4; D remains ambiguous. Trimming stripped 2 bases from V and 2 bases from J, with 7 bases between. The CDR3 consists of 14 residues. Germline loops: CDR1 SGHTA, CDR2 FQGNSA. CDR3 in amino acids: CASSLSRTKNIQYF. The CDR3 coding sequence is TGTGCCAGCAGCTTAAGCAGAACCAAAAACATTCAGTACTTC.

The V and J genes are TRBV11-2 and TRBJ2-5; possibly TRBD2 for D (7 bases). The CDR3 length is 15 residues. V shed 5 bases and J shed 6 bases, with 19 bases lying between them. Germline V gives CDR1 SGHAT, CDR2 FQNNGV. The CDR3, as DNA: TGTGCCAGCAGCGGGAACCCGGGGGGCCGAAAGACCCAGTACTTC. It specifies CASSGNPGGRKTQYF.

The chain is built from TRBV10-3 and TRBJ2-7; D is possibly TRBD1 (6 bases). The CDR3 has 15 amino acids. The V and J ends lost 4 bases and 2 bases respectively, with 15 bases between them. Germline CDR1 reads ENHRY; CDR2 reads SYGVKD. The CDR3 DNA is TGTGCCATCAGTGGGAGCGGCGAGGGGGCCTACGAGCAGTACTTC. It is translated as CAISGSGEGAYEQYF.

The rearrangement uses TRBV6-5 and TRBJ1-2; D may be TRBD1 (6 bases). CDR1 is MNHEY, CDR2 SVGAGI, per germline. The length of the CDR3 is 15 residues. Trimming cost V 0 bases and J 5 bases, with 13 bases left between them. The CDR3 region has the DNA TGTGCCAGCAGTTACTCGAAGGCAGGGGCATATGGCTACACCTTC. Encoded protein: CASSYSKAGAYGYTF.

CDR3 nucleotides: TGTGCCAGCAGCCTTGGACGGCTTGGGGCTTTCTTT. Residues: CASSLGRLGAFF. V gene TRBV7-2 combines with J gene TRBJ1-1; D not certain. This CDR3 has 12 amino acids. V was pared by 5 bases and J by 11 bases, with 15 bases between. The germline V gene encodes CDR1 SGHTA and CDR2 FQGNSA.

J is TRBJ2-3 and V is TRBV6-9; D unresolved. In germline, CDR1 is MNHGY, CDR2 SVAAGI. Trimming removed 0 bases at V and 3 bases at J, with 13 bases between. The length of the CDR3 is 16 residues. The CDR3 loop reads CASSYSGSWETDTQYF. CDR3 DNA sequence: TGTGCCAGCAGTTATTCAGGCTCGTGGGAAACAGATACGCAGTATTTT.

This clone is judged large. This chain connects TRBV10-3 to TRBJ1-5; no firm D call. CDR1 is ENHRY, CDR2 SYGVKD, per germline. Trimming took 10 bases from V and 1 from J, leaving 11 bases between them. CDR3 length equals 13 residues. The CDR3 reads CANLGRSNQPQHF. CDR3 nucleotides: TGTGCCAATCTGGGAAGGAGCAATCAGCCCCAGCATTTT.

The chain joins TRBV7-9 to TRBJ1-2; D gene uncertain. V shed 7 bases and J shed 2 bases, with 14 bases lying between them. The CDR3 covers 14 residues. CDR1 and CDR2 from the germline V gene are SEHNR and FQNEAQ (reference sequence). The CDR3 DNA reads TGTGCCAGCAACCTCTTTTCGGAGAACTATGGCTACACCTTC. This sequence encodes CASNLFSENYGYTF.

CDR3 protein: CASSPLPSSNSPLHF. CDR3 sequence (DNA): TGTGCCAGCTCACCCCTGCCCTCATCTAATTCACCCCTCCACTTT. This chain uses TRBV18 with TRBJ1-6; no definite D call. Germline V gives CDR1 KGHSH, CDR2 LQKENI. The CDR3 length is 15 residues. The V end was cut by 3 bases, the J end by 6 bases, with 12 bases between.

The chain joins TRBV10-2 to TRBJ1-3; D is perhaps TRBD1 (5 bases). Germline CDR1 WSHSY, CDR2 SAAADI. V was cut by 3 bases and J by 4 bases, with 7 bases left in between. The CDR3 length is 13 residues. CDR3 sequence reads: CASSDWGGNTIYF. The CDR3 DNA is TGCGCCAGCAGTGATTGGGGGGGAAACACCATATATTTT.

The chain joins TRBV14 to TRBJ2-6; 7 bases fit TRBD1. In germline, CDR1 is SGHDN, CDR2 FVKESK. V lost 2 bases, J lost 0 bases, and 7 bases stayed unmatched. This CDR3 is 18 amino acids long. CDR3 protein: CASSQTGTDLSGANVLTF. In DNA form, the CDR3 reads TGTGCCAGCAGCCAAACCGGGACAGACCTCTCTGGGGCCAACGTCCTGACTTTC.

The gene calls are TRBV9 and TRBJ1-2, with 10 bases matching TRBD1. This CDR3 has 16 residues. V trimming: 0 bases; J trimming: 8 bases; junction bases outside the gene matches: 10. The V gene's germline CDR1 is SGDLS and CDR2 YYNGEE. The CDR3 region has the DNA TGTGCCAGCAGCGTAGGGACCCGGGACAGGGGAAGAGGCTACACCTTC. Its protein is CASSVGTRDRGRGYTF.

This chain joins TRBV30 and TRBJ1-2; possible D gene TRBD1, 5 bases. Trimming cost V 3 bases and J 0 bases, with 11 bases left between them. CDR1 GTSNPN and CDR2 SVGIG come from the germline V gene (reference sequence). The CDR3 covers 14 residues. This CDR3 is CAWRGRGTNYGYTF. As DNA, the CDR3 is TGTGCCTGGAGGGGGCGGGGAACTAACTATGGCTACACCTTC. The variable domain in full, completed from reference TRBV30 and TRBJ1-2, reads SQTIHQWPATLVQPVGSPLSLECTVEGTSNPNLYWYRQAAGRGLQLLFYSVGIGQISSEVPQNLSASRPQDRQFILSSKKLLLSDSGFYLCAWRGRGTNYGYTFGSGTRLTVV.

This sequence joins TRBV27 and TRBJ2-1; the match to TRBD2 covers 13 bases. The CDR3 is made up of 18 amino acids. Germline CDR1 MNHEY, CDR2 SMNVEV (reference sequence). After removal of 5 bases from V and 0 bases from J, the junction contained 7 bases not matched to a gene. In DNA, the CDR3 is TGTGCCAGCAGTGGGGGACTAGCGGGGACGAGCTCCTACAATGAGCAGTTCTTC. Its translation: CASSGGLAGTSSYNEQFF.

The V and J genes are TRBV7-2 and TRBJ2-6, with D possibly being TRBD1 or TRBD2 (6 bases each). CDR3 length equals 17 residues. CDR1 and CDR2 (germline): SGHTA, FQGNSA. The V and J ends lost 0 bases and 0 bases respectively, with 9 bases between them. As DNA, the CDR3 is TGTGCCAGCAGCTTAGCGGGGGGCTCCTCTGGGGCCAACGTCCTGACTTTC. It translates to CASSLAGGSSGANVLTF.

V usage is TRBV19 and J usage is TRBJ1-4; D gene ambiguous. CDR1 and CDR2 from the germline V gene are LNHDA and SQIVND (reference sequence). This CDR3 contains 14 residues. The V and J ends lost 2 bases and 7 bases respectively, with 11 bases between them. CDR3: CASSISTVGEKLFF. DNA for the CDR3: TGTGCCAGTAGTATAAGTACGGTGGGTGAAAAACTGTTTTTT.

V gene TRBV27 combines with J gene TRBJ1-2, with D unresolved. This CDR3 contains 12 residues. Per the germline V gene, CDR1 is MNHEY and CDR2 is SMNVEV (reference sequence). Trimming stripped 6 bases from V and 0 bases from J, with 5 bases between. Here the CDR3 reads CASRTSNYGYTF. As DNA, the CDR3 is TGTGCCAGCAGGACTTCTAACTATGGCTACACCTTC.

This clone was detected once. V usage is TRBV7-2 and J usage is TRBJ1-5; maybe TRBD1 (5 bases). This CDR3 is 16 amino acids long. Germline V CDR1 and CDR2: SGHTA, FQGNSA. V shed 1 base and J shed 1 base, with 11 bases lying between them. CDR3 bases: TGTGCCAGCAGCTTAGAGGGGACTCAGAGCAATCAGCCCCAGCATTTT. This codes for CASSLEGTQSNQPQHF.

The chain joins TRBV19 to TRBJ1-3, with 7 bases matching TRBD1. The germline V gene encodes CDR1 LNHDA and CDR2 SQIVND (reference sequence). There are 14 residues in the CDR3. Trimming at V came to 6 bases and at J to 5 bases, leaving 7 bases not matched to a gene. This CDR3 is CASSPPGQRNTIYF. As DNA, the CDR3 is TGTGCCAGTAGCCCCCCGGGACAGAGAAACACCATATATTTT.

This rearrangement joins TRBV11-2 to TRBJ1-1; 11 bases are shared with TRBD1. The V gene end was trimmed by 1 base and the J gene end by 4 bases; junction bases not matched to a gene: 11. The germline gives CDR1 SGHAT, CDR2 FQNNGV. This CDR3 comprises 18 residues. Written as DNA, the CDR3 is TGTGCCAGCAGCTTAGCTCAGGGACAGGGGGATCGGAGCACTGAAGCTTTCTTT. This sequence encodes CASSLAQGQGDRSTEAFF.

The genes are TRBV2 and TRBJ1-4, with 9 positions matching TRBD1. CDR1 is SNHLY, CDR2 FYNNEI, per germline. The ends lost 7 bases at V and 7 bases at J; junction bases unmatched: 10. CDR3 length: 15 residues. CDR3 residues: CASTEQGQGGEKLFF. CDR3 coding DNA: TGTGCCAGCACCGAACAGGGACAGGGTGGTGAAAAACTGTTTTTT.

V and J are TRBV18 and TRBJ1-5; no reliable D call. Germline assignment: CDR1 KGHSH and CDR2 LQKENI. Trimming cost V 4 bases and J 1 base, with 8 bases left between them. CDR3 length equals 14 residues. The CDR3 sequence is CASSRSGSNQPQHF. CDR3 nucleotides: TGTGCCAGCTCACGGAGCGGGAGCAATCAGCCCCAGCATTTT.

The CDR3: CASSVEGGVYGYTF. The DNA for the CDR3 is TGTGCCAGCAGCGTTGAAGGGGGCGTCTATGGCTACACCTTC. This chain links TRBV9 with TRBJ1-2; 7 nucleotides align to TRBD1. Germline V CDR1 and CDR2: SGDLS, YYNGEE. The CDR3 has 14 amino acids. Unmatched junction bases numbered 5, after V lost 2 bases and J lost 4 bases.

J is TRBJ2-3 and V is TRBV9; 8 nucleotides agree with TRBD2. V was pared by 0 bases and J by 7 bases, with 13 bases of the junction left unmatched. This CDR3 contains 17 residues. CDR1 SGDLS and CDR2 YYNGEE come from the germline V gene. The CDR3 bases are TGTGCCAGCAGCGTAGGAAGCCAGCGCGGGGGGCGGAATACGCAGTATTTT. It specifies CASSVGSQRGGRNTQYF.